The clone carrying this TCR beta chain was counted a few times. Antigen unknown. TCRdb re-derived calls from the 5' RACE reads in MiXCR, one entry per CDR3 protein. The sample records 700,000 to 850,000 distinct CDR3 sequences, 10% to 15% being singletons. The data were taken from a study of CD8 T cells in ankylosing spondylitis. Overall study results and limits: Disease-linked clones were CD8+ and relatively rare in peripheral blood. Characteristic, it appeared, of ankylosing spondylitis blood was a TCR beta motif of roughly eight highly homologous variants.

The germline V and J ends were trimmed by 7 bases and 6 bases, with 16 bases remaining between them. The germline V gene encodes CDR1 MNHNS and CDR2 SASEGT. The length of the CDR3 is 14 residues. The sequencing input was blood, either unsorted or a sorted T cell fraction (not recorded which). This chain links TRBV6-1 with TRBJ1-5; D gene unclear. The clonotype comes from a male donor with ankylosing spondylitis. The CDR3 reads CASTDRGGLQPQHF. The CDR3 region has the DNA TGTGCCAGCACCGACCGGGGAGGTCTTCAGCCCCAGCATTTT.